This T cell receptor (beta chain) was sequenced for a study of graft-versus-host responses after intestinal transplantation. Overall study context: In this cohort, recipients had multivisceral, liver-intestinal, or isolated intestinal transplants. Following induction with anti-thymocyte globulin, all recipients were given tacrolimus and steroids for about 3 years.

The assay was immunoSEQ multiplex PCR, and TCRdb's table has in-frame clones only and misses some. The table records about 64,000 clones, 90% to 95% of them present only once. Comments on this clone: As yet, its antigen is unknown.

The TCR sequence derives from a human donor who was the organ donor for an intestinal transplant. This material consisted of unstimulated CD8+ T cells sorted from spleen or lymph node cells, taken before transplant.

In nucleotides, the CDR3 is TGTGCCAGCAGTTTTGCGGGAAACGAGCAGTTCTTC. Amino acid sequence: CASSFAGNEQFF. This chain joins TRBV27 and TRBJ2-1; TRBD2 is a possible D gene (6 bases). This CDR3 region has 12 residues. Germline values: CDR1 MNHEY, CDR2 SMNVEV (reference sequence). V lost 3 bases and J 10 bases, leaving 10 bases between the germline ends.